These 14 T cell receptor beta chains originate from one sample sequenced in a study of blood T cell repertoires in COVID-19. Sequencing was performed with immunoSEQ multiplex PCR; in TCRdb, only in-frame clones are kept and a portion is missing. This sample has about 330,000 clones, with around 90% found just once. The sequenced material came from PBMCs or T cells enriched from blood (not recorded which). These receptors were obtained from a man aged 25-45 years who had recovered from COVID-19.

The rearrangement links TRBV7-9 to TRBJ2-7; maybe TRBD2 (6 bases). Trimming cost V 5 bases and J 3 bases, with 17 bases left between them. Germline V CDR1 and CDR2: SEHNR, FQNEAQ (reference sequence). The CDR3 is 15 residues long. CDR3 coding DNA: TGTGCCAGCAGCGTACCCACGGGGGAATTCTACGAGCAGTACTTC. Translation: CASSVPTGEFYEQYF. Looking up the rest from reference TRBV7-9 and TRBJ2-7 gives the full variable domain: DTGVSQNPRHKITKRGQNVTFRCDPISEHNRLYWYRQTLGQGPEFLTYFQNEAQLEKSRLLSDRFSAERPKGSFSTLEIQRTEQGDSAMYLCASSVPTGEFYEQYFGPGTRLTVT.

This clone was observed once. The chain combines TRBV30 with TRBJ2-5; TRBD2 agrees at 12 bases. Germline assignment: CDR1 GTSNPN and CDR2 SVGIG (reference sequence). The J segment lost 4 bases and the V segment lost 2 bases, leaving 5 bases of the junction unmatched. The CDR3 totals 15 residues. CDR3 region: CAWSILAGGRETQYF. The CDR3 DNA is TGTGCCTGGAGTATTCTAGCGGGGGGGCGAGAGACCCAGTACTTC.

The genes are TRBV4-1 and TRBJ2-2; D is undetermined. Trimming cost V 0 bases and J 6 bases, with 8 bases left between them. Germline loops: CDR1 MGHRA, CDR2 YSYEKL. CDR3 length equals 14 residues. This CDR3 reads CASSQDRPAGELFF. The CDR3 DNA follows: TGCGCCAGCAGCCAAGATCGTCCCGCCGGGGAGCTGTTTTTT.

This chain connects TRBV3-1 (or the pseudogene TRBV3-2) to TRBJ2-3; 10 bases are shared with TRBD2. The CDR3 is made up of 16 amino acids. CDR1 is LGHDT and CDR2 is YNNKEL in the germline V gene (reference sequence). With V trimmed by 5 bases and J by 2 bases, 7 bases remained unmatched. The CDR3 loop reads CASSTLLAGYTDTQYF. In DNA form, the CDR3 reads TGTGCCAGCAGCACCCTACTAGCGGGGTACACAGATACGCAGTATTTT.

The CDR3 DNA follows: TGTGCCAGCAGCCAATTGACAGGGTTCTCTGGGGCCAACGTCCTGACTTTC. Its protein is CASSQLTGFSGANVLTF. V and J are TRBV3-1 (or the pseudogene TRBV3-2) and TRBJ2-6, with 7 bases that match TRBD1. CDR1 LGHDT and CDR2 YNNKEL come from the germline V gene (reference sequence). Trimming cost V 2 bases and J 0 bases; bases outside gene matches: 4. The CDR3 length is 17 residues.

The chain employs TRBV27 and TRBJ2-3, with TRBD2 matching over 13 bases. The V gene's germline CDR1 is MNHEY and CDR2 SMNVEV (reference sequence). The junction had 4 bases not matched to a gene; V was cut back by 6 bases and J by 1 base. CDR3 length equals 16 residues. The CDR3 nucleotides are TGTGCCAGCAGACCGGGACTAGCGGGGCGCACAGATACGCAGTATTTT. Amino acids: CASRPGLAGRTDTQYF.

This chain connects TRBV7-6 to TRBJ2-3, with TRBD2 matching 14 bases. V lost 4 bases, J lost 4 bases, and 7 bases stayed unmatched. The CDR3 contains 17 residues. Germline V gives CDR1 SGHVS, CDR2 FNYEAQ. For the CDR3, the DNA is TGTGCCAGCAGCTCCGGACTAGCGGGGGGTTTGGCAGATACGCAGTATTTT. It specifies CASSSGLAGGLADTQYF.

This chain links TRBV7-9 with TRBJ2-5; 9 bases line up with TRBD2. Germline lookup yields CDR1 SEHNR and CDR2 FQNEAQ (reference sequence). V lost 5 bases and J lost 2; bases outside the gene matches: 12. This CDR3 is 17 amino acids long. CDR3 coding DNA: TGTGCCAGCAGCCCCCGATCTTTCCTAGCGGGGCAAGAGACCCAGTACTTC. This codes for CASSPRSFLAGQETQYF.

This clone has only one observation. The V call is TRBV5-4, the J call TRBJ2-7, with TRBD2 identical over 7 bases. The ends lost 4 bases at V and 7 bases at J; junction bases unmatched: 8. This CDR3 has 13 amino acids. Germline assignment: CDR1 SGHNT and CDR2 YYREEE (reference sequence). The CDR3 is CASSGQTSSEQYF. The CDR3 DNA reads as TGTGCCAGCAGCGGGCAGACTAGCTCAGAGCAGTACTTC.

The chain uses TRBV30 and TRBJ1-5; D ambiguous. The CDR3 is 17 residues long. The V end was cut by 2 bases, the J end by 8 bases, with 25 bases between. Germline CDR1 and CDR2: GTSNPN and SVGIG (reference sequence). The CDR3, as DNA: TGTGCCTGGAGTTTAACACCCGGACCCCGACTGGGAGAGCCCCAGCATTTT. It yields the protein CAWSLTPGPRLGEPQHF.

This chain uses TRBV9 with TRBJ2-1; 10 positions match TRBD1. This CDR3 region has 17 residues. The germline V gene has CDR1 SGDLS and CDR2 YYNGEE. V was pared by 0 bases and J by 7 bases, with 10 bases of the junction left unmatched. This chain's CDR3 is CASSVAKGTGVWNEQFF. The CDR3 region has the DNA TGTGCCAGCAGCGTAGCTAAGGGGACAGGGGTTTGGAATGAGCAGTTCTTC. Filled out from reference TRBV9 and TRBJ2-1, the complete variable domain reads DSGVTQTPKHLITATGQRVTLRCSPRSGDLSVYWYQQSLDQGLQFLIQYYNGEERAKGNILERFSAQQFPDLHSELNLSSLELGDSALYFCASSVAKGTGVWNEQFFGPGTRLTVL.

This clone was detected only a few times. The V call is TRBV23-1, the J call TRBJ1-1, with 9 bases matching TRBD1. TRBV23-1 is an ORF; its function is uncertain. CDR3 length equals 16 residues. Unmatched junction bases numbered 7, after V lost 0 bases and J lost 5 bases. In DNA, the CDR3 is TGCGCCAGCAGTCAATCAAGGGACAGGGAGTTTACTGAAGCTTTCTTT. Its translation is CASSQSRDREFTEAFF.

In nucleotides, the CDR3 is TGTGCCAGCAGCCAATCAGGGTATGAGCAGTTCTTC. It yields the protein CASSQSGYEQFF. This chain connects TRBV3-1 (or the pseudogene TRBV3-2) to TRBJ2-1, with D possibly being TRBD1 (5 bases). The germline CDR1 and CDR2 sequences are LGHDT and YNNKEL (reference sequence). This CDR3 has 12 amino acids. V lost 2 bases and J 8 bases, leaving 7 bases between the germline ends.

The chain uses TRBV7-3 and TRBJ2-3, with TRBD2 identical over 13 bases. V shed 2 bases and J 3 bases; nucleotides not matched to a gene: 2. Germline values: CDR1 SGHTA, CDR2 FQGTGA. The CDR3 has 16 residues. CDR3 sequence (DNA): TGTGCCAGCAGCTTAGGGACTAGCGGGGTTACAGATACGCAGTATTTT. This sequence encodes CASSLGTSGVTDTQYF.